The rows below give T cell receptor beta chains drawn from one sample of a study of regulatory T cells in long-lasting Graves disease. TCRdb used MiXCR to reprocess the multiplex PCR reads, holding one entry per CDR3 protein. The data show approximately 400,000 distinct CDR3 sequences, roughly 24% seen once. Sequences were derived from peripheral blood mononuclear cells (PBMCs), sampled when the disease was refractory, from a patient treated with antithyroid drugs. The receptors were sampled from a woman in her thirties or forties with Graves disease. Both conserved end residues are trimmed from each CDR3. Each record gives: V gene, clone size, J gene, CDR3 protein. A clone size is listed for some rows: how often the clone was seen (once, few, many), or a class if it is expanded.

>TRBV7-8|.|TRBJ2-7
ASSFGQGALHYEQY
>TRBV28|.|TRBJ2-3
ASKLAGVLADTQY
>TRBV2|many|TRBJ1-2
ASSAGKVYGYT
>TRBV20-1|many|TRBJ2-7
SARDQAGIAEQY
>TRBV2|few|TRBJ2-2
ASSLGRPTGADTGELF
>TRBV2|many|TRBJ1-4
ASRIQGLIEKLF
>TRBV18|few|TRBJ2-3
ASSPASGSADTQY
>TRBV10-3|.|TRBJ2-5
AISESELARETQY
>TRBV20-1|.|TRBJ2-6
SARDFSGANVLT
>TRBV27|.|TRBJ1-1
ASSFQRLLNTEAF
>TRBV29-1|many|TRBJ1-6
SVSSGRNSPLH
>TRBV24-1|many|TRBJ2-4
ATSDAGNIQY
>TRBV5-6|many|TRBJ1-2
ASSQTELYGYT
>TRBV20-1|many|TRBJ2-6
SAARGGFSGANVLT
>TRBV2|many|TRBJ1-6
ASRLRDNSPLH
>TRBV5-1|.|TRBJ2-7
ASADGQGGNYEQY
>TRBV27|.|TRBJ1-1
ASSGGQKNTEAF
>TRBV5-1|few|TRBJ2-4
ASSFGGQSKNIQY
>TRBV27|many|TRBJ2-7
ASSFHDRFYEQY
>TRBV4-2|.|TRBJ2-5
ASSRAAGGREETQY
>TRBV24-1|many|TRBJ2-5
ATLGRDGETQY
>TRBV28|.|TRBJ2-1
ASSLFGGRNEQF
>TRBV2|many|TRBJ2-7
ASSSSGRAKDEQY
>TRBV20-1|few|TRBJ1-3
SARDGRGNTIY
>TRBV2|many|TRBJ2-7
ANSSIGGFPYEQY
>TRBV7-2|many|TRBJ1-5
ASSLASSQPQH
>TRBV2|many|TRBJ2-4
ASSRDSLAKNIQY
>TRBV7-9|.|TRBJ1-1
ASRDSSNTEAF
>TRBV29-1|.|TRBJ2-2
SVTTNTGELL
>TRBV7-9|few|TRBJ2-7
ASSLAGTSGYEQY
>TRBV28|many|TRBJ2-7
ASSLSPSGRAGEQY
>TRBV20-1|many|TRBJ1-1
SARGGNTEAF
>TRBV28|.|TRBJ1-2
ASSLLQSGYT
>TRBV6-4|few|TRBJ1-5
ASSYFGVEPQH
>TRBV7-8|.|TRBJ1-3
ASSLLVNENTIY
>TRBV11-2|many|TRBJ1-5
ASSLDWDQPQH
>TRBV5-1|.|TRBJ2-5
ASSLLAQETQY
>TRBV4-2|few|TRBJ2-5
ASSQDLSGGEGRETQY
>TRBV7-9|many|TRBJ1-1
ASSLWVGGEAF
>TRBV6-1|few|TRBJ2-7
ASGPSPYEQY
>TRBV5-5|many|TRBJ1-1
ASSLGSQNTEAF